A single sample is the source of the 27 T cell receptor beta chains below, sequenced in a study of cytomegalovirus exposure and HLA in healthy donors. PCR primers comprised 60 Vbeta and 13 Jbeta primers. The table came from immunoSEQ multiplex PCR; TCRdb's copy has only in-frame clones and leaves some out. The sample records about 120,000 clones, roughly 80% being singletons. The sequenced sample was PBMCs. All receptors derive from a man between 18 and 29 years old in good health and CMV-seropositive.

The CDR3 DNA reads TGCGCCAGCAGCTCGACAGGGTTGGGCACAGATACGCAGTATTTT. Its protein is CASSSTGLGTDTQYF. This chain connects TRBV5-1 to TRBJ2-3; 7 bases are a match to TRBD1. Per the germline V gene, CDR1 is SGHRS and CDR2 is YFSETQ. The CDR3 is 15 residues long. Germline trimming cut 3 bases from V and 1 base from J; bases unmatched to any gene: 5.

This rearrangement joins TRBV6-5 to TRBJ1-6; D might be TRBD1 (6 bases). The CDR3 spans 16 residues. Between the trimmed V and J ends, which lost 0 bases and 10 bases, there was a span of 16 bases. Germline CDR1 and CDR2: MNHEY and SVGAGI. The DNA of the CDR3 is TGTGCCAGCAGTTACTCGAAAGGCAGGGGCCGGTCACCCCTCCACTTT. The encoded protein is CASSYSKGRGRSPLHF.

This sequence joins TRBV7-9 and TRBJ1-4; D call uncertain. Germline values: CDR1 SEHNR, CDR2 FQNEAQ (reference sequence). V was pared by 5 bases and J by 11 bases, with 9 bases between. This CDR3 has 11 amino acids. The CDR3 region is CASSPPRKLFF. As DNA, the CDR3 is TGTGCCAGCAGCCCCCCCCGGAAACTGTTTTTT.

This clone was picked up a small number of times. The chain has TRBV5-1 and TRBJ2-7; 8 nucleotides line up with TRBD2. This CDR3 has 13 residues. The J segment lost 2 bases and the V segment lost 5 bases, leaving 3 bases of the junction unmatched. The V gene's germline CDR1 is SGHRS and CDR2 YFSETQ. CDR3: CASSTGGPYEQYF. In DNA, the CDR3 is TGCGCCAGCAGTACGGGAGGGCCCTACGAGCAGTACTTC.

The chain is built from TRBV7-2 and TRBJ1-2; 8 bases agree with TRBD1. Trimming cost V 1 base and J 6 bases; bases outside gene matches: 7. Germline V lookup: CDR1 SGHTA, CDR2 FQGNSA. This CDR3 region has 15 residues. CDR3 sequence: CASSLEPDRGHGYTF. Here the CDR3 DNA reads TGTGCCAGCAGCTTAGAGCCCGACAGGGGTCATGGCTACACCTTC.

This chain uses TRBV9 with TRBJ1-2; 10 positions match TRBD1. Trimming at V came to 4 bases and at J to 5 bases, leaving 2 bases not matched to a gene. Per germline, CDR1 SGDLS and CDR2 YYNGEE. CDR3 length: 13 residues. CDR3 amino acids: CASSRQGAYGYTF. CDR3 coding DNA: TGTGCCAGCAGCCGACAGGGGGCGTATGGCTACACCTTC.

This clone was counted once. The chain employs TRBV1 and TRBJ2-3; the D call of TRBD2 is as the table states it, not checked on the DNA. TRBV1 is described as a pseudogene. The CDR3 covers 12 residues. The DNA for the CDR3 is TGCACCAGCAGCCAGTCGGCAGATACGCAGTATTTT. This gives the protein CTSSQSADTQYF.

The chain combines TRBV5-1 with TRBJ2-7; 11 nucleotides line up with TRBD2. Unmatched junction bases numbered 3, after V lost 4 bases and J lost 6 bases. The germline V gene encodes CDR1 SGHRS and CDR2 YFSETQ. The CDR3 consists of 13 residues. CDR3 coding DNA: TGCGCCAGCAGCGCCGGGACTAGCGGCGAGCAGTACTTC. It codes for CASSAGTSGEQYF.

V usage is TRBV5-1 and J usage is TRBJ1-3; tentative D call: TRBD1 (6 bases). Trimming stripped 1 base from V and 3 bases from J, with 14 bases between. CDR1 is SGHRS and CDR2 is YFSETQ in the germline V gene. The CDR3 loop spans 16 amino acids. This chain's CDR3 is CASSLTGIGLGNTIYF. CDR3 coding DNA: TGCGCCAGCAGCTTGACAGGGATAGGCCTTGGAAACACCATATATTTT.

The V gene is TRBV11-3, the J gene TRBJ2-7; tentative D call: TRBD1 (5 bases). Germline V gene sequence: CDR1 SGHNT, CDR2 YENEEA. The CDR3 length is 15 residues. The V end lost 1 base, the J end lost 1 base, and 11 bases lay between the germline ends. CDR3 in DNA: TGTGCCAGCAGCTTAGGGCCGGACACGTCCTACGAGCAGTACTTC. It specifies CASSLGPDTSYEQYF.

The CDR3, as DNA: TGTGCCAGCACCCAAGGGTCAAGCGGGACTAGCTATGGCTACACCTTC. This codes for CASTQGSSGTSYGYTF. The chain is built from TRBV7-9 and TRBJ1-2; TRBD1 might be the D (5 bases). The CDR3 has 16 residues. The ends were cut back, 7 bases at V and 4 bases at J, with 22 bases in the middle. Germline values: CDR1 SEHNR, CDR2 FQNEAQ (reference sequence).

This clone was seen only a few times. The chain employs TRBV4-3 and TRBJ2-6, with TRBD2 as a possible D gene (5 bases). V gave up 1 base and J gave up 0 bases, with 7 bases separating them. The CDR3 has 16 amino acids. Germline assignment: CDR1 LGHNA and CDR2 YSLEER. CDR3 region: CASSQVSGSGANVLTF. The CDR3 coding sequence is TGCGCCAGCAGCCAAGTCAGCGGCTCTGGGGCCAACGTCCTGACTTTC.

The chain carries TRBV21-1 and TRBJ2-7; the listed D gene, TRBD1, was not tested against the DNA. TRBV21-1 corresponds to a pseudogene. The CDR3 covers 18 residues. CDR3 loop: CASSKDNNRDRATYEQYF. The CDR3 DNA reads TGTGCCAGCAGCAAAGACAACAACCGGGACAGGGCTACCTACGAGCAGTACTTC.

The chain couples TRBV18 to TRBJ2-3; D might be TRBD1 (5 bases). The CDR3 is 14 amino acids. CDR1 and CDR2 (germline): KGHSH, LQKENI. Between the trimmed V and J ends, which lost 1 base and 4 bases, there was a span of 9 bases. The DNA for the CDR3 is TGTGCCAGCTCACCACGGCAGGGCGCAGATACGCAGTATTTT. It specifies CASSPRQGADTQYF. The full variable domain, its missing parts supplied by reference TRBV18 and TRBJ2-3, is NAGVMQNPRHLVRRRGQEARLRCSPMKGHSHVYWYRQLPEEGLKFMVYLQKENIIDESGMPKERFSAEFPKEGPSILRIQQVVRGDSAAYFCASSPRQGADTQYFGPGTRLTVL.

The J gene is TRBJ2-2, the V gene TRBV25-1; 10 bases agree with TRBD1. Germline V gives CDR1 MGHDK, CDR2 SYGVNS. The CDR3 is made up of 16 amino acids. V gave up 4 bases and J gave up 1 base; unmatched junction bases: 3. CDR3 bases: TGTGCCAGCAGTGCGGGACAGGGGCGGAACACCGGGGAGCTGTTTTTT. This encodes CASSAGQGRNTGELFF.

V usage is TRBV9 and J usage is TRBJ2-1; TRBD2 aligns across 14 bases. With 2 bases clipped from V and 8 bases from J, the junction kept 3 bases outside the gene matches. The germline gives CDR1 SGDLS, CDR2 YYNGEE. The CDR3 loop spans 15 amino acids. The CDR3 loop reads CASSVGTSGGDEQFF. The CDR3 DNA reads as TGTGCCAGCAGCGTCGGGACTAGCGGGGGAGATGAGCAGTTCTTC. The full variable domain, completed using reference TRBV9 and TRBJ2-1, is DSGVTQTPKHLITATGQRVTLRCSPRSGDLSVYWYQQSLDQGLQFLIQYYNGEERAKGNILERFSAQQFPDLHSELNLSSLELGDSALYFCASSVGTSGGDEQFFGPGTRLTVL.

The chain joins TRBV19 to TRBJ1-5; D may be TRBD1 (6 bases). The V and J ends lost 6 bases and 2 bases respectively, with 14 bases between them. The germline V gene encodes CDR1 LNHDA and CDR2 SQIVND (reference sequence). The CDR3 runs to 15 residues. In DNA form, the CDR3 reads TGTGCCAGTAGGGTCAACAGGGCGGGCAATCAGCCCCAGCATTTT. It translates to CASRVNRAGNQPQHF.

The chain is built from TRBV2 and TRBJ2-1; a possible D gene is TRBD2 (7 bases). V was trimmed by 8 bases and J by 4 bases, leaving 18 bases between them. Germline V CDR1 and CDR2: SNHLY, FYNNEI. The CDR3 runs 15 residues. The DNA for the CDR3 is TGTGCCAGCGCACCTCGGGGGGCCTGGTACAATGAGCAGTTCTTC. It yields the protein CASAPRGAWYNEQFF. Looking up the rest from reference TRBV2 and TRBJ2-1 gives the full variable domain: EPEVTQTPSHQVTQMGQEVILRCVPISNHLYFYWYRQILGQKVEFLVSFYNNEISEKSEIFDDQFSVERPDGSNFTLKIRSTKLEDSAMYFCASAPRGAWYNEQFFGPGTRLTVL.

The chain has TRBV19 and TRBJ2-3; possible D gene TRBD2, 6 bases. V was trimmed by 5 bases and J by 0 bases, leaving 15 bases between them. CDR1 is LNHDA and CDR2 is SQIVND in the germline V gene (reference sequence). The CDR3 runs 16 residues. The CDR3 reads CASSDWEEASTDTQYF. In DNA form, the CDR3 reads TGTGCCAGTAGTGATTGGGAGGAGGCCAGCACAGATACGCAGTATTTT.

This clone occurred once. V and J are TRBV5-8 and TRBJ2-3; D unclear. The CDR3 runs to 12 residues. CDR1 and CDR2 (germline): SGHTS, YDEGEE. Trimming stripped 0 bases from V and 4 bases from J, with 3 bases between. The CDR3 sequence is CASSLEPDTQYF. Written as DNA, the CDR3 is TGTGCCAGCAGCTTGGAGCCAGATACGCAGTATTTT.

The chain has TRBV7-2 and TRBJ2-1; possible D gene TRBD2, 5 bases. CDR3 length: 15 residues. Germline CDR1 is SGHTA and CDR2 is FQGNSA. The V and J ends lost 4 bases and 7 bases respectively, with 17 bases between them. The CDR3, as DNA: TGTGCCAGCAGCTACCCGAGGACTTTTTCAAATGAGCAGTTCTTC. It specifies CASSYPRTFSNEQFF.

CDR3 in amino acids: CASSARGSPYEQYF. In nucleotides, the CDR3 is TGTGCCAGTAGTGCCCGGGGAAGCCCCTACGAGCAGTACTTC. J is TRBJ2-7 and V is TRBV19; a possible D gene is TRBD2 (5 bases). The CDR3 covers 14 residues. Germline CDR1 LNHDA, CDR2 SQIVND (reference sequence). Trimming left V 5 bases short and J 2 bases short, with 13 bases between.

This chain connects TRBV10-1 to TRBJ1-1; unclear D gene. The germline V gene encodes CDR1 WNHNN and CDR2 SYGVQD (reference sequence). The V gene lost 2 bases and the J gene lost 7 bases, with 17 bases spanning the gap. This CDR3 is built from 15 residues. The CDR3 spells CASSEGELRRYEAFF. In DNA, the CDR3 is TGCGCCAGCAGTGAGGGAGAACTTCGGCGATATGAAGCTTTCTTT.

The rearrangement joins TRBV2 to TRBJ1-5, with 8 bases lining up with TRBD1. There are 17 residues in the CDR3. CDR1 and CDR2 (germline): SNHLY, FYNNEI. V lost 8 bases and J lost 5; bases outside the gene matches: 17. For the CDR3, the DNA is TGTGCCAGCCGTTTCCAGGGGGCCGGATATAAGGATCAGCCCCAGCATTTT. This sequence encodes CASRFQGAGYKDQPQHF.

This clone was counted a few times. The chain carries TRBV19 and TRBJ1-4; D unresolved. The CDR3 has 15 amino acids. Germline V gene sequence: CDR1 LNHDA, CDR2 SQIVND (reference sequence). Trimming stripped 8 bases from V and 2 bases from J, with 15 bases between. The CDR3 protein is CASHVQPGTNEKLFF. CDR3 coding DNA: TGTGCCAGTCACGTACAGCCTGGGACTAATGAAAAACTGTTTTTT.

The chain employs TRBV7-2 and TRBJ1-5; weak D call: TRBD1 (6 bases). V was trimmed by 5 bases and J by 4 bases, leaving 15 bases between them. Per germline, CDR1 SGHTA and CDR2 FQGNSA. CDR3 size: 15 residues. CDR3 nucleotides: TGTGCCAGCAGCACAGGGAGACCCTATAATCAGCCCCAGCATTTT. It yields the protein CASSTGRPYNQPQHF. The full variable domain, in which reference TRBV7-2 and TRBJ1-5 provide the parts outside the CDR3, is GAGVSQSPSNKVTEKGKDVELRCDPISGHTALYWYRQSLGQGLEFLIYFQGNSAPDKSGLPSDRFSAERTGGSVSTLTIQRTQQEDSAVYLCASSTGRPYNQPQHFGDGTRLSIL.

CDR3 coding DNA: TGTGCCAGCAGCGTAGCCGGGACAGGATCCTCACCCCTCCACTTT. As protein: CASSVAGTGSSPLHF. V and J are TRBV9 and TRBJ1-6; 8 nucleotides align to TRBD1. V was clipped by 0 bases and J by 10 bases; unmatched bases: 6. The germline V gene encodes CDR1 SGDLS and CDR2 YYNGEE. This CDR3 has 15 amino acids.